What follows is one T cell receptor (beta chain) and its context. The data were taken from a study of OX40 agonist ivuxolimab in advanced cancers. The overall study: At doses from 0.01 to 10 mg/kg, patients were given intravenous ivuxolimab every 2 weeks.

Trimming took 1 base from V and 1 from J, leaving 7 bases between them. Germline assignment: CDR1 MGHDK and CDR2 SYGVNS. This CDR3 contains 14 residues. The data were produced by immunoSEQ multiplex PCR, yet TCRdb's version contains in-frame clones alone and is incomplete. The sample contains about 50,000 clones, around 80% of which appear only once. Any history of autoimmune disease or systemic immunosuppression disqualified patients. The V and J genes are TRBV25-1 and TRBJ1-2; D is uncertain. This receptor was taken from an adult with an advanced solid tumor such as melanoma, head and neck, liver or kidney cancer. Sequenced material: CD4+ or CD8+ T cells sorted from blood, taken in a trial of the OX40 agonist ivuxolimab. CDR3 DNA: TGTGCCAGCAGTGAATGGAGGGATAACTATGGCTACACCTTC. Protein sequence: CASSEWRDNYGYTF.